This is a list of T cell receptor beta chains from one sample in a study of T-cell memory formation after mild COVID-19. One entry per CDR3 protein results from TCRdb running MiXCR on the 5' RACE reads. The data hold about 290,000 distinct CDR3 sequences, with around 17% observed a single time. Sequencing was performed on PBMCs or a T cell subset sorted from them (not recorded which). The receptors here all came from a man between 18 and 35 years old who had mild COVID-19 (a few samples of this study predate the infection). Cell type and time point are not known. Each CDR3 is given with its conserved first and last residue.

TRBV6-1,TRBJ2-4,CASSEAGQNIQYF
TRBV20-1,TRBJ2-7,CSARMPPGKVGEQYF
TRBV7-9,TRBJ1-5,CASSLMNQPQHF
TRBV10-2,TRBJ1-2,CASSDGQDYGYTF
TRBV15,TRBJ2-2,CATSRVTSPGELFF
TRBV6-6,TRBJ1-5,CASRRQFNSNQPQHF
TRBV11-3,TRBJ2-5,CASSSSGQPETQYF
TRBV7-7,TRBJ2-5,CASSSGGPETQYF
TRBV28,TRBJ2-4,CASAGPIQYF
TRBV5-1,TRBJ1-4,CASSLFPAGSGEKLFF
TRBV11-2,TRBJ2-2,CASSRITSGVNTGELFF
TRBV2,TRBJ2-1,CATPRLGEQFF
TRBV5-1,TRBJ1-2,CASSLEGQAGYGYTF
TRBV27,TRBJ2-7,CASSGTGSLEQYF
TRBV7-9,TRBJ1-2,CASSLARRTETLNGYTF
TRBV7-2,TRBJ1-2,CASSLDSAYGYTF
TRBV29-1,TRBJ2-7,CSVWTVDYEQYF
TRBV4-3,TRBJ2-1,CASSQAWLAGEYNEQFF
TRBV3-1,TRBJ1-2,CASSQSARDGYTF
TRBV4-3,TRBJ2-3,CASSQQGREGDTQYF
TRBV10-3,TRBJ2-3,CAISESTALLDTQYF
TRBV4-2,TRBJ1-2,CASSQGRTGKGDYGYTF
TRBV7-9,TRBJ2-4,CASSALQYPYF
TRBV20-1,TRBJ1-5,CSASNEAREPQHF
TRBV10-3,TRBJ2-5,CAIKGQQETQYF
TRBV4-1,TRBJ1-5,CASSQAPAGSNQPQHF
TRBV27,TRBJ2-7,CASSRFGNYEQYF
TRBV7-9,TRBJ1-1,CASSGTVPRSENTEAFF
TRBV7-9,TRBJ2-1,CASSLGGWRGDDEQFF
TRBV20-1,TRBJ2-1,CSVRTSPSSYNEQFF
TRBV18,TRBJ2-7,CASSTDSYEQYF
TRBV2,TRBJ1-2,CASSEAIQDPFYGYTF